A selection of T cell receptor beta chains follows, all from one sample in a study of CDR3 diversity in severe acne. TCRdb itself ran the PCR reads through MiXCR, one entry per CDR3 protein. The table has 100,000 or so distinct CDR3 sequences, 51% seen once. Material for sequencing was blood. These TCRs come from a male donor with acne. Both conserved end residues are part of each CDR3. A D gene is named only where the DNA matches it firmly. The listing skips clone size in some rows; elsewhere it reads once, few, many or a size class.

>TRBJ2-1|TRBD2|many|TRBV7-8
TGTGCCAGCAGCTTAGTGGGGGGGACTAGCGGGTACAATGAGCAGTTCTTC
CASSLVGGTSGYNEQFF
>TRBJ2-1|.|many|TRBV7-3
TGTGCCAGCAGCTTAGCTCTAGGAACCTACAATGAGCAGTTCTTC
CASSLALGTYNEQFF
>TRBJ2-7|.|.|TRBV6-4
TGTGCCAGCAGTGCCGAGAATCACAACGAGCAGTACTTC
CASSAENHNEQYF
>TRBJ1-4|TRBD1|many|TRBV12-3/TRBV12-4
TGTGCCAGCAGTCCAGGACAGGGAAGCGGGAAACTGTTTTTT
CASSPGQGSGKLFF
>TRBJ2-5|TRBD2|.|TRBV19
TGTGCCAGTAGTCCTAGCGGGAGACAGACCCAGTACTTC
CASSPSGRQTQYF
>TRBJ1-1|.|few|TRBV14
TGTGCCAGCAGCCAAGTGCCCCACACTGAAGCTTTCTTT
CASSQVPHTEAFF
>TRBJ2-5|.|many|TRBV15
TGTGCCACCAGCAGAGATTCCGGGACCCAGTACTTC
CATSRDSGTQYF
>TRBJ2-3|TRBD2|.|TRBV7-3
TGTGCCAGCAGTCGGGGGGGGGGGACTACAGATACGCAGTATTTT
CASSRGGGTTDTQYF
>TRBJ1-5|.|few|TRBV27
TGTGCCAGCAGTCCTAATCAGCCCCAGCATTTT
CASSPNQPQHF
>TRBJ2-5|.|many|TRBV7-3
TGTGCCAGCAGCTCACCGGGTCGGGCCGTCGAGACCCAGTACTTC
CASSSPGRAVETQYF
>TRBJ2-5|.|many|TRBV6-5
TGTGCCACGGGGGCGGAACACTGGCAAGAGACCCAGTACTTC
CATGAEHWQETQYF
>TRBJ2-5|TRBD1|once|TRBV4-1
TGCGCCAGCAGCCAAGCCGGACAGGAAGAGACCCAGTACTTC
CASSQAGQEETQYF
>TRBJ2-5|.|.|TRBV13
TGTGCCAGCAGCCAGCGAATCCAAGAGACCCAGTACTTC
CASSQRIQETQYF
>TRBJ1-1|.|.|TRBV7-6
TGTGCCAGCAGCTTAGCGATAGGGACTGAAGCTTTCTTT
CASSLAIGTEAFF
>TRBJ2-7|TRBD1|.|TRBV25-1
TGTGCCAGCAGTGAATCCCCCGCGGACAGGGAAGGTGTGCAGTACTTC
CASSESPADREGVQYF
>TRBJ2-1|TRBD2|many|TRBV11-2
TGTGCCAGCAGCTTAATGAGCGGGAGTTATGAGCAGTTCTTC
CASSLMSGSYEQFF
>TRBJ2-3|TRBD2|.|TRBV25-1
TGTGCCAGCAGATCGCCTTTAGCGGGAGCAGATACGCAGTATTTT
CASRSPLAGADTQYF
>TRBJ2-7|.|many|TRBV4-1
TGCGCCAGCAGCCAAGTGGGCAGGACCGGATACGAGCAGTACTTC
CASSQVGRTGYEQYF
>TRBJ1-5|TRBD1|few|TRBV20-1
TGCAGTGCTAGTCATGGACAGGGGAGTAGGCAGCCCCAGCATTTT
CSASHGQGSRQPQHF
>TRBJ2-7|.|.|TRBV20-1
TGCAGTGCAGCCTCGAACCTGGAATTCTACGAGCAGTACTTC
CSAASNLEFYEQYF
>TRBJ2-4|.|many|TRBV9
TGTGCCAGCAGCGTAGAAGGCAAAAACATTCAGTACTTC
CASSVEGKNIQYF
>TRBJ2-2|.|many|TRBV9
TGTGCCAGCAGCGTAGGTCGTGGGGCGAACACCGGGGAGCTGTTTTTT
CASSVGRGANTGELFF
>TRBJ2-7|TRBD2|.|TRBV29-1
TGCAGCGTTCTAGCGGGAGCGGGCGAGCAGTACTTC
CSVLAGAGEQYF
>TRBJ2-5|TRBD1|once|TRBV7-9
TGTGCCAGCAGACAGACAGGGGGCTACCAAGAGACCCAGTACTTC
CASRQTGGYQETQYF
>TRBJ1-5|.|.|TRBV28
TGTGCCAGCAGTTTAGTGGGGTCCCCTCAGCCCCAGCATTTT
CASSLVGSPQPQHF
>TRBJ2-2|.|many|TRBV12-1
TGTGCCAGTCGATCCGGGGAGCTGTTTTTT
CASRSGELFF
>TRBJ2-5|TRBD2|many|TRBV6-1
TGTGCCAGCAGTGAACTAGCGGGAGGTGGGGAAGAGACCCAGTACTTC
CASSELAGGGEETQYF
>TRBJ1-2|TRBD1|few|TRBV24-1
TGTGCCACCAGTGATCAGGGGGGGGACAGAGGCAACTATGGCTACACCTTC
CATSDQGGDRGNYGYTF
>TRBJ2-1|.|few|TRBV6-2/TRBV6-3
TGTGCCAGCAGTTTAGGGACCTCTCTGGCCTACAATGAGCAGTTCTTC
CASSLGTSLAYNEQFF